This T cell receptor beta chain emerged from a study of radiotherapy plus CTLA-4 blockade in lung cancer. Study-wide background: Disease control was achieved by about 34% of patients, and objective responses by 18%.

The table came from immunoSEQ multiplex PCR; TCRdb's copy has only in-frame clones and leaves some out. The sample carries about 100,000 clones, 83% recorded once. Each patient with chemo-refractory metastatic non-small-cell lung cancer was treated with focal radiation plus CTLA-4 blockade using ipilimumab. Sequenced here: peripheral blood, sampled from a patient treated with radiotherapy plus ipilimumab. The TCR was taken from a human donor with non-small cell lung cancer who had stable disease on radiotherapy plus ipilimumab.

The CDR3 nucleotides are TGTGCCAGCAGCGGCGGAGCGGGACAGCGTGGAAACACCATATATTTT. Residues: CASSGGAGQRGNTIYF. The rearrangement uses TRBV9 and TRBJ1-3, with 7 bases identical to TRBD1. The junction had 9 bases not matched to a gene; V was cut back by 3 bases and J by 3 bases. Germline V gene sequence: CDR1 SGDLS, CDR2 YYNGEE. The CDR3 length is 16 residues.